A single sample gave rise to the 17 T cell receptor beta chains below, sequenced in a study of immune evolution from preneoplasia to lung adenocarcinoma. The data were produced by immunoSEQ multiplex PCR, yet TCRdb's version contains in-frame clones alone and is incomplete. This repertoire shows over 9,000 clones, around 79% found once; its top ten account for 7% to 9.5%. The sample comprised FFPE minimally invasive lung adenocarcinoma tissue. Every receptor here comes from a donor aged 70 or older with lung adenocarcinoma.

The genes are TRBV14 and TRBJ2-1; 7 bases align to TRBD2. Germline CDR1 SGHDN, CDR2 FVKESK. This CDR3 region has 15 residues. Trimming removed 0 bases from V and 10 bases from J; junction bases left unmatched: 9. The CDR3 reads CASSQDGFSGREQFF. In DNA form, the CDR3 reads TGTGCCAGCAGCCAAGATGGGTTTAGCGGGCGGGAGCAGTTCTTC.

The chain employs TRBV20-1 and TRBJ1-2; D unresolved. This CDR3 contains 11 residues. V was shortened by 5 bases and J by 10 bases, with 14 bases between the two germline ends. The V gene's germline CDR1 is DFQATT and CDR2 SNEGSKA (reference sequence). As DNA, the CDR3 is TGCAGTGCTGGGCCACGACCTAACTACACCTTC. Translated: CSAGPRPNYTF.

The gene calls are TRBV28 and TRBJ2-2, with D unresolved. CDR1 and CDR2 from the germline V gene are MDHEN and SYDVKM. The ends were cut back, 5 bases at V and 6 bases at J, with 7 bases in the middle. This CDR3 region has 12 residues. The CDR3, as DNA: TGTGCCAGCAGTAAGACCGCCGGGGAGCTGTTTTTT. Translation gives CASSKTAGELFF.

The chain combines TRBV5-1 with TRBJ2-1; 9 nucleotides agree with TRBD2. CDR1 and CDR2 from the germline V gene are SGHRS and YFSETQ. V was clipped by 0 bases and J by 7 bases; unmatched bases: 5. The CDR3 runs 15 residues. The CDR3 sequence is CASSLDSGSKNEQFF. CDR3 DNA: TGCGCCAGCAGCTTGGATAGCGGGAGTAAAAATGAGCAGTTCTTC.

The rearrangement links TRBV29-1 to TRBJ1-2; possible D gene TRBD1, 5 bases. The germline V gene has CDR1 SQVTM and CDR2 ANQGSEA. V was trimmed by 7 bases and J by 0 bases, leaving 12 bases between them. This CDR3 contains 13 residues. This chain's CDR3 is CSGLGGTNYGYTF. For the CDR3, the DNA is TGCAGCGGTCTGGGGGGAACTAACTATGGCTACACCTTC.

V is TRBV29-1 and J is TRBJ2-1, with no clear D. V was pared by 0 bases and J by 2 bases, with 14 bases between. This CDR3 has 16 residues. Germline CDR1 SQVTM, CDR2 ANQGSEA. The CDR3 loop is CSVEDPDGPTYNEQFF. As DNA, the CDR3 is TGCAGCGTTGAAGATCCGGACGGCCCGACCTACAATGAGCAGTTCTTC.

This clone was counted between two and nine times. The genes are TRBV5-6 and TRBJ2-7; no reliable D call. This CDR3 region has 14 residues. Germline-derived CDR1 and CDR2 are SGHDT and YYEEEE. V lost 2 bases to trimming and J lost 1 base, with 10 bases between them. The CDR3 here is CASSFGRSSYEQYF. The CDR3 coding sequence is TGTGCCAGCAGCTTCGGGCGGTCGTCCTACGAGCAGTACTTC.

The genes are TRBV11-2 and TRBJ1-2, with a tentative D call TRBD1 (5 bases). Germline V gene lookup returns CDR1 SGHAT and CDR2 FQNNGV. The CDR3 totals 15 residues. Trimming stripped 0 bases from V and 4 bases from J, with 12 bases between. CDR3 nucleotide sequence: TGTGCCAGCAGCTTAGATGGGGCAGTGGCCTATGGCTACACCTTC. Translated, it gives CASSLDGAVAYGYTF.

The gene calls are TRBV5-4 and TRBJ2-2, with 13 bases aligning to TRBD2. V shed 4 bases and J 7 bases; nucleotides not matched to a gene: 7. Germline CDR1 is SGHNT and CDR2 is YYREEE (reference sequence). The CDR3 contains 16 residues. This CDR3 is CASSLLAGGPGGELFF. The CDR3 bases are TGTGCCAGCAGCCTACTAGCGGGAGGGCCCGGCGGGGAGCTGTTTTTT. Complete variable domain (other parts from reference TRBV5-4 and TRBJ2-2): ETGVTQSPTHLIKTRGQQVTLRCSSQSGHNTVSWYQQALGQGPQFIFQYYREEENGRGNFPPRFSGLQFPNYSSELNVNALELDDSALYLCASSLLAGGPGGELFFGEGSRLTVL.

The chain's CDR3 is CASSLGGTAGETQYF. CDR3 in DNA: TGTGCCAGCAGCTTAGGAGGGACGGCTGGAGAGACCCAGTACTTC. The gene calls are TRBV11-3 and TRBJ2-5, with D perhaps assigned TRBD1 or TRBD2 (5 bases each). Germline V gene lookup returns CDR1 SGHNT and CDR2 YENEEA. Trimming cost V 1 base and J 4 bases, with 13 bases left between them. This CDR3 spans 15 amino acids. The full variable domain, in which reference TRBV11-3 and TRBJ2-5 provide the parts outside the CDR3, is EAGVVQSPRYKIIEKKQPVAFWCNPISGHNTLYWYLQNLGQGPELLIRYENEEAVDDSQLPKDRFSAERLKGVDSTLKIQPAELGDSAVYLCASSLGGTAGETQYFGPGTRLLVL.

This clone has only a few counts. The chain joins TRBV27 to TRBJ2-7; D call uncertain. The germline V and J ends were trimmed by 4 bases and 3 bases, with 10 bases remaining between them. This CDR3 is built from 13 residues. Germline V gives CDR1 MNHEY, CDR2 SMNVEV (reference sequence). CDR3 residues: CASSYVDGYEQYF. The CDR3 coding sequence is TGTGCCAGCAGTTACGTGGACGGCTACGAGCAGTACTTC.

The CDR3 nucleotides are TGTGCCAGCAGCTTAGGACTAGCGGGAAGCCTCGTTGAGACCCAGTACTTC. This encodes CASSLGLAGSLVETQYF. This chain connects TRBV7-9 to TRBJ2-5; 11 nucleotides match TRBD2. The length of the CDR3 is 17 residues. J was trimmed by 5 bases and V by 1 base; bases with no gene match: 9. The V gene's germline CDR1 is SEHNR and CDR2 FQNEAQ (reference sequence).

The rearrangement uses TRBV5-1 and TRBJ2-2; 12 nucleotides align to TRBD1. The ends lost 4 bases at V and 4 bases at J; junction bases unmatched: 14. Germline V CDR1 and CDR2: SGHRS, YFSETQ. The CDR3 totals 19 residues. The CDR3: CASSRNPPGTGGSTGELFF. DNA of the CDR3: TGCGCCAGCAGCCGCAACCCCCCCGGGACAGGGGGCAGCACCGGGGAGCTGTTTTTT.

The chain links TRBV6-4 to TRBJ1-1; TRBD1 might be the D (6 bases). This CDR3 is 15 amino acids long. V dropped 5 bases and J dropped 1 base, with 14 bases sitting between them. Germline lookup yields CDR1 MRHNA and CDR2 SNTAGT. DNA of the CDR3: TGTGCCAGCAGTCCCGGGGCAGGGGCGAACACTGAAGCTTTCTTT. Amino acid sequence: CASSPGAGANTEAFF.

The chain links TRBV4-2 to TRBJ2-7; 13 nucleotides match TRBD2. Germline V gene data show CDR1 as LGHNA and CDR2 as YNFKEQ. V was pared by 3 bases and J by 5 bases, with 10 bases of the junction left unmatched. This CDR3 has 17 residues. This CDR3 is CASSQSARTSGRHEQYF. The CDR3 DNA is TGTGCCAGCAGCCAGAGTGCCAGGACTAGCGGGAGACACGAGCAGTACTTC.

In its sample, this clone was seen once. V is TRBV5-1 and J is TRBJ2-3, with 9 bases fitting TRBD2. V shed 0 bases and J 8 bases; nucleotides not matched to a gene: 13. Germline V gene lookup returns CDR1 SGHRS and CDR2 YFSETQ. The CDR3 spans 17 residues. CDR3 nucleotides: TGCGCCAGCAGCTTGGGGAACGTGGCGGGAGGGCCATCTACGCAGTATTTT. Protein: CASSLGNVAGGPSTQYF.

The chain combines TRBV6-1 with TRBJ2-7; the D is unclear. The CDR3 loop spans 16 amino acids. Trimming removed 1 base at V and 3 bases at J, with 16 bases between. Germline V gives CDR1 MNHNS, CDR2 SASEGT. The CDR3 is CASSEEVSFPYYEQYF. The CDR3 region has the DNA TGTGCCAGCAGTGAAGAGGTCAGTTTCCCTTACTACGAGCAGTACTTC.